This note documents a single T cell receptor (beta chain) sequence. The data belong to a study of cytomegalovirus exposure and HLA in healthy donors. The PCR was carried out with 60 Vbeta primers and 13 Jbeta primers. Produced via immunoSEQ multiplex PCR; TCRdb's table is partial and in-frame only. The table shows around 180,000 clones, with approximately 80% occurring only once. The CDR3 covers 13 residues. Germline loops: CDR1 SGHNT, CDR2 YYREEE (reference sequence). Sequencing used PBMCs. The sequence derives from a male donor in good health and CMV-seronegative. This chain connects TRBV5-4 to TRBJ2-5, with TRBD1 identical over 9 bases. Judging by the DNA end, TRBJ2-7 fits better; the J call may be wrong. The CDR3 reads CASSPDRGPEQYF. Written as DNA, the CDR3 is TGTGCCAGCAGCCCGGACAGGGGACCCGAGCAGTACTTC.